This TCR beta chain was found in a study of cytomegalovirus exposure and HLA in healthy donors. The study ran its PCR with 60 Vbeta and 13 Jbeta primers. This table comes from immunoSEQ multiplex PCR, and its TCRdb copy is limited to in-frame clones, with some not included. Of fewer than 150,000 clones listed, about three quarters are singletons. This clone appeared once. Its antigen remains unidentified. The germline CDR1 and CDR2 sequences are SGHNT and YYREEE (reference sequence). The trim removed 10 bases at V and 0 bases at J, leaving 6 bases unmatched. CDR3 length equals 13 residues. Broader study findings: It was in a later analysis that TCR association rates were seen to vary by HLA locus, highest for DRB1 and lowest for HLA-C. Previous analysis showed most TCR beta V segments were productive about 90% or about 30% of the time. In terms of immune exposure information, only CMV serostatus was available. Rarity held for most TCR sequences, but there were some public TCRs that occurred in many donors.

The material sequenced was PBMCs. The receptor was isolated from a man in his forties or fifties in good health and CMV-seropositive. The V call is TRBV5-4, the J call TRBJ1-2, with 7 bases fitting TRBD1. CDR3 coding DNA: TGTGCCTCGACGGGGACAGCTAACTATGGCTACACCTTC. It encodes CASTGTANYGYTF.